These 19 T cell receptor beta chains were sequenced from one sample in a study of post-analysis software for immune sequencing data. cDNA libraries for TCR beta contained unique molecular identifiers. A single record per CDR3 protein comes from TCRdb applying MiXCR to the PCR reads. The sample includes about 160,000 distinct CDR3 sequences, approximately 35% of them seen just once. The source was blood, collected after autologous hematopoietic stem cell transplantation. The source is a girl aged 5 to 17 with multiple sclerosis.

A few counts support this clonotype. In nucleotides, the CDR3 is TGTGCCAGCAGCTCCGGCCCTTCGTATACCCAGTACTTC. It encodes CASSSGPSYTQYF. This sequence joins TRBV7-9 and TRBJ2-5; D uncertain. This CDR3 spans 13 amino acids. The germline gives CDR1 SEHNR, CDR2 FQNEAQ (reference sequence). V gave up 4 bases and J gave up 8 bases, with 14 bases separating them. Based on the CDR3 plus reference TRBV7-9 and TRBJ2-5, the full variable domain is DTGVSQNPRHKITKRGQNVTFRCDPISEHNRLYWYRQTLGQGPEFLTYFQNEAQLEKSRLLSDRFSAERPKGSFSTLEIQRTEQGDSAMYLCASSSGPSYTQYFGPGTRLLVL.

The V and J genes are TRBV7-2 and TRBJ2-5; 10 nucleotides line up with TRBD1. The junction had 7 bases not matched to a gene; V was cut back by 5 bases and J by 4 bases. Germline CDR1 reads SGHTA; CDR2 reads FQGNSA. CDR3 length: 15 residues. CDR3 protein: CASSPSGQGGETQYF. CDR3 DNA sequence: TGTGCCAGCAGCCCAAGTGGACAGGGGGGAGAGACCCAGTACTTC.

The sample holds a few counts of this clonotype. This sequence joins TRBV5-1 and TRBJ1-1; tentatively, D is TRBD1 (6 bases). The CDR3 runs to 17 residues. CDR1 and CDR2 from the germline V gene are SGHRS and YFSETQ. Trimming shortened V by 0 bases and J by 0 bases, and 15 bases separated the two germline ends. CDR3 sequence (DNA): TGCGCCAGCAGCTTGGGAAGGGGGGGTGGAATGAACACTGAAGCTTTCTTT. Residues: CASSLGRGGGMNTEAFF.

This sequence joins TRBV4-3 and TRBJ1-2; D uncertain. Germline V lookup: CDR1 LGHNA, CDR2 YSLEER. V was trimmed by 0 bases and J by 8 bases, leaving 10 bases between them. The CDR3 spans 13 residues. The CDR3 coding sequence is TGCGCCAGCAGCCAAGATTTTGGGGTCGGCTACACCTTC. Translating it yields CASSQDFGVGYTF.

This chain links TRBV28 with TRBJ1-1, with D unclear. Germline CDR1 reads MDHEN; CDR2 reads SYDVKM. The CDR3 loop spans 12 amino acids. The V end was cut by 1 base, the J end by 2 bases, with 2 bases between. Here the CDR3 DNA reads TGTGCCAGCAGTTTATTTAACACTGAAGCTTTCTTT. This codes for CASSLFNTEAFF.

This clonotype was counted ten times or more. The chain uses TRBV6-5 and TRBJ1-1, with unresolved D. CDR1 is MNHEY, CDR2 SVGAGI, per germline. This CDR3 spans 12 amino acids. V was trimmed by 2 bases and J by 2 bases, leaving 3 bases between them. This CDR3 reads CASSYANTEAFF. CDR3 DNA: TGTGCCAGCAGTTACGCAAACACTGAAGCTTTCTTT.

This chain links TRBV27 with TRBJ2-3, with 8 bases aligning to TRBD2. Germline CDR1 MNHEY, CDR2 SMNVEV (reference sequence). The CDR3 has 15 amino acids. The J segment lost 1 base and the V segment lost 3 bases, leaving 3 bases of the junction unmatched. CDR3 DNA: TGTGCCAGCAGTTTGAGCGGGAGAGGCACAGATACGCAGTATTTT. This codes for CASSLSGRGTDTQYF.

Remarks on this clonotype: A much bigger clone sits one base away, suggesting this may be a read error. V gene TRBV5-1 combines with J gene TRBJ2-1; weak D call: TRBD2 (7 bases). V lost 0 bases, J lost 8 bases, and 18 bases lay in between. The CDR3 contains 16 residues. Germline CDR1 SGHRS, CDR2 YFSETQ. This CDR3 reads CASSLGGGPGLDEQFF. In DNA form, the CDR3 reads TGCGCCAGCAGCTTGGGCGGGGGCCCGGGGCTTGATGAGCAGTTCTTC.

The chain recombines TRBV12-3 or TRBV12-4 with TRBJ2-3; no clear D. The CDR3 covers 14 residues. Trimming took off 2 bases at V and 1 base at J, with 7 bases between the two ends. This chain's CDR3 is CASSLSPRTDTQYF. The CDR3 DNA sequence: TGTGCCAGCAGTTTATCCCCCCGCACAGATACGCAGTATTTT.

This clonotype came up many times. This chain links TRBV4-3 with TRBJ2-2, with D unclear. Germline V CDR1 and CDR2: LGHNA, YSLEER. This CDR3 region has 17 residues. V was clipped by 0 bases and J by 3 bases, with 14 bases between them. The CDR3 sequence is CASSQEGLGGDTGELFF. In nucleotides, the CDR3 is TGCGCCAGCAGCCAAGAAGGCTTAGGTGGGGACACCGGGGAGCTGTTTTTT.

Turning to this clonotype: At one end the junction does not follow the germline gene, possibly because of a read error. CDR3 amino acids: CVSSLKGFYNEQFF. In DNA form, the CDR3 reads TGTGTCAGCAGCTTAAAGGGGTTTTACAATGAGCAGTTCTTC. The chain couples TRBV7-2 to TRBJ2-1; tentative D call: TRBD1 (5 bases). The CDR3 spans 14 residues. The germline gives CDR1 SGHTA, CDR2 FQGNSA.

This clonotype was picked up a small number of times. The chain is built from TRBV4-2 and TRBJ2-3, with 7 bases aligning to TRBD1. V dropped 3 bases and J dropped 3; count of bases not matched to a gene: 9. This CDR3 is built from 16 residues. CDR1 is LGHNA, CDR2 YNFKEQ, per germline. The CDR3 DNA reads TGTGCCAGCAGCCACTTCACTGAGGGGGCGACAGATACGCAGTATTTT. Its protein is CASSHFTEGATDTQYF.

The rearrangement joins TRBV27 to TRBJ2-5; D might be TRBD2 (6 bases). The CDR3 consists of 17 residues. Trimming took 5 bases from V and 2 from J, leaving 21 bases between them. Germline loops: CDR1 MNHEY, CDR2 SMNVEV (reference sequence). The CDR3 DNA reads as TGTGCCAGCAGTCACCTCTTTTTGGACTACCCACAAGAGACCCAGTACTTC. Amino acid sequence: CASSHLFLDYPQETQYF.

The chain is built from TRBV9 and TRBJ2-5; 7 bases are a match to TRBD2. CDR1 is SGDLS, CDR2 YYNGEE, per germline. This CDR3 is 15 amino acids long. After removal of 6 bases from V and 2 bases from J, the junction contained 10 bases not matched to a gene. The CDR3 spells CASTFSGTVQETQYF. The DNA of the CDR3 is TGTGCCAGCACCTTCAGCGGGACCGTACAAGAGACCCAGTACTTC.

The chain combines TRBV4-3 with TRBJ1-2, with 10 bases that match TRBD1. V lost 5 bases, J lost 5 bases, and 2 bases stayed unmatched. The germline V gene encodes CDR1 LGHNA and CDR2 YSLEER. CDR3 length: 13 residues. The CDR3 sequence: CASSSGQGYGYTF. The CDR3, as DNA: TGCGCCAGCAGCTCGGGACAGGGGTATGGCTACACCTTC.

This clonotype has just a few counts. The genes are TRBV29-1 and TRBJ2-3; maybe TRBD1 (6 bases). Between the trimmed V and J ends, which lost 0 bases and 3 bases, there was a span of 10 bases. Germline V gives CDR1 SQVTM, CDR2 ANQGSEA. The CDR3 extends over 14 amino acids. CDR3 sequence reads: CSVEEGDKTDTQYF. CDR3 coding DNA: TGCAGCGTTGAAGAAGGGGACAAAACAGATACGCAGTATTTT.

The rearrangement joins TRBV27 to TRBJ1-1; D is uncertain. The CDR3 length is 13 residues. V dropped 6 bases and J dropped 7 bases, with 15 bases sitting between them. CDR1 and CDR2 from the germline V gene are MNHEY and SMNVEV (reference sequence). The CDR3 DNA reads as TGTGCCAGCAGAGATCCCCACGGGATTGAAGCTTTCTTT. It yields the protein CASRDPHGIEAFF.

This clonotype has just a few counts. In DNA, the CDR3 is TGCGCCAGCAGCTTGGGGGCCGGGACAGAGGGGTACGAGCAGTACTTC. Its translation: CASSLGAGTEGYEQYF. The rearrangement joins TRBV5-1 to TRBJ2-7; 7 nucleotides agree with TRBD1. V lost 0 bases and J lost 4; bases outside the gene matches: 10. This CDR3 is 16 amino acids long. Germline CDR1 and CDR2: SGHRS and YFSETQ.

This clonotype was detected a few times. The chain recombines TRBV29-1 with TRBJ1-4; D possibly corresponds to TRBD1 (5 bases). The germline V and J ends were trimmed by 7 bases and 0 bases, with 9 bases remaining between them. CDR1 SQVTM and CDR2 ANQGSEA come from the germline V gene. The CDR3 has 13 residues. CDR3 sequence: CSALGATNEKLFF. CDR3 nucleotides: TGCAGCGCACTAGGGGCAACTAATGAAAAACTGTTTTTT.